This paragraph reports one T cell receptor (beta chain). Its antigen is still unknown. Base quality data are lacking; no much larger clone is found one base away. CD8 naive samples were obtained by positive selection for CCR7 among CD45RO-negative cells, yielding a CD45RA+CCR7+ population from which TemRA cells were excluded. The donors were healthy, HIV-negative adults who had no recently reported acute infections or vaccinations. Every donor was a Caucasian adult living in Nashville, Tennessee, USA. Blood was collected by leukapheresis, and PBMCs were isolated by Ficoll-Histopaque density gradient centrifugation and then cryopreserved in liquid nitrogen vapor phase. Purity and quantity of every magnetically sorted T cell population were checked by analytical flow cytometry. Genomic DNA was isolated from every sorted fraction and measured by UV absorbance on a Nanodrop 2000c. Trimmed from V: 4 bases; trimmed from J: 8 bases; junction bases lacking a gene match: 21. Counted from cysteine to phenylalanine, this CDR3 has 18 amino acids. Here the CDR3 DNA is all that survives: 54 bases in frame from base 1. Based on the germline V gene, the CDR1 and CDR2 sequences are SQVTM and ANQGSEA.

The sample comes from a study of shared clonotypes between healthy human individuals (TCRdb year 2020). Study-level background: A couple of women and a few men aged 18 to 49 years were included in the cohort. Blood TCR repertoires of five healthy adults were deeply sequenced to estimate repertoire size and the extent of clonotype sharing between individuals. Each donor's leukapheresis produced roughly between roughly 0.94 and 9.5 billion PBMCs. For each donor, three plates each were used for CD4 naive and CD4 memory, two plates were used for CD8 naive, and one plate was used for CD8 memory. Different laboratories and diverse techniques were used to prepare libraries and sequence TCR repertoires, to increase sequencing depth and limit assay-specific biases.

TCR CDR3 regions were amplified from genomic DNA by multiplex PCR using the deep immunoSEQ assay. For each cell subset, the extracted genomic DNA was distributed evenly across all wells of several immunoSEQ 96-well plates, and each plate served as one replicate. For sorted subsets, roughly 200 ng genomic DNA, equal to 30,000 to 35,000 T cell genomes, was loaded into each replicate PCR. Purified libraries were quantified with a Qubit 3.0 fluorometer, sized on a Bioanalyzer 2100, and re-quantified with the KAPA Library Quantification kit. A separate single-read 150-cycle Illumina NextSeq 550 flow cell was used to sequence each immunoSEQ 96-well plate. On the study's bioinformatics: Because the immunoSEQ output held only junctional sequences and lacked quality scores, the filtering could not match the filtering applied to full-length reads. To assign V/J genes and CDR3, sequences were annotated using PyIR, a Python wrapper for IgBLAST v1.9, with IMGT germline references. Reads were filtered out if the reads had weak V/J assignments (E-value above 1e-6), no CDR3, stop codons, out-of-frame junctions, or ambiguous translated residues. V3J clonotypes were defined as sequences sharing the same inferred V gene, J gene, and CDR3 amino acid sequence. To compute the percentage overlap between repertoires, the number of shared unique clonotypes was divided by the size of the smaller repertoire. RTK rarefaction, the Chao1 estimator, and Recon v2.1 estimates of unobserved clonotypes were used to assess repertoire richness. For all TCRbeta clonotypes obtained by the gDNA method from a few donors, generation probabilities were computed with OLGA. TCRdb limited this immuneACCESS table to in-frame rearrangements with V and J called. A share of clones is missing; checked studies link under half to unresolved V genes, and the rest is unexplained. That table is the source of V, J and clone size, and D and trimming were worked out from the DNA. The sample has roughly 2 million clones on record, 85% to 95% of them singletons. About 1.1% of the sample belongs to the ten largest clones.

General study outcomes and caveats: Estimated clonotype richness was generally larger for naive than for memory subsets. Because the study included only a small number of donors, the genetic and exposure-history diversity represented was limited. Sampling was restricted to blood, and TCR repertoires in tissues likely differ from the TCR repertoires found in blood. About 5% of naive CD4, 3.5% of naive CD8, approximately 2.2% of memory CD4, and roughly 0.4% of memory CD8 clonotypes were shared across several donors. Even with the large sequencing depth, rarefaction of the sorted-subset datasets indicated that sequencing was incomplete. Higher generation probabilities were observed for clonotypes shared by all four sorted-subset donors than for non-shared clonotypes. Pairwise subsampling indicated that sequencing depth was expected to affect the degree of clonotype sharing among donors.

Recombination linked TRBV29-1 to TRBJ1-2; TRBD1 matches 11 bases in the middle. Sequenced input: naive CD8+ T cells sorted from blood. The sample's cell subset or site, from its label and the paper: CD45RA+CCR7+. This clonotype originated in a young man in good health. The sequenced DNA: TGCAGCGTTGTCCCGGTGCTGGGCCGGGACAGGGGGGGGGACGGCTACACCTTC. This is translated as CSVVPVLGRDRGGDGYTF.